Detailed here is one T cell receptor beta chain. Its antigen is unidentified. Both 60 Vbeta primers and 13 Jbeta primers went into the PCR. Clones were read by immunoSEQ multiplex PCR, and TCRdb kept only the in-frame ones, dropping some. This sample has fewer than 250,000 clones; about 81% occur once, and the top ten carry more than 4%. The ends were cut back, 0 bases at V and 7 bases at J, with 7 bases in the middle. The length of the CDR3 is 13 residues. CDR1 and CDR2 (germline): SGHNT, YENEEA. Each donor was nominally healthy when sampled (though unrecorded immune exposures were likely). These data come from a study of cytomegalovirus exposure and HLA in healthy donors. Study findings and constraints: Previous analysis showed most TCR beta V segments were productive about 90% or about 30% of the time. Analyses of presence/absence relied on an assumption of roughly uniform sequencing depth across donors.

Material: PBMCs. The TCR comes from a man aged 25-40 years in good health and CMV-seropositive. V is TRBV11-3 and J is TRBJ2-1; D is possibly TRBD2 (5 bases). The CDR3 sequence: CASSLDRRNEQFF. CDR3 nucleotide sequence: TGTGCCAGCAGCTTAGATAGGAGGAATGAGCAGTTCTTC. The whole variable domain, remainder taken from reference TRBV11-3 and TRBJ2-1, is EAGVVQSPRYKIIEKKQPVAFWCNPISGHNTLYWYLQNLGQGPELLIRYENEEAVDDSQLPKDRFSAERLKGVDSTLKIQPAELGDSAVYLCASSLDRRNEQFFGPGTRLTVL.